This entry is about one T cell receptor (beta chain). Its antigen has not been determined. No much larger clonotype is one base removed from it; base qualities were not supplied. In light of the paper, this sample's treatment or condition label describes: preoperative locoregional IRX-2 cytokine immunotherapy. The samples were obtained from a phase Ib study in which preoperative, locoregional IRX-2 cytokine immunotherapy intended to prime immune responses was tested. Patients with early-stage breast cancer who were given IRX-2 before surgery served as donors. Library creation used the immunoSEQ multiplex PCR assay. In its TCRdb copy, this immuneACCESS table keeps in-frame sequences only and misses some clones. Where compared with another copy, unresolved V genes explain less than half of these, and the others have no known cause. For this sample the table gives tens of thousands of clones, of which around 89% were detected only once. Jointly, the top ten make up 9.5% to 10% of the sample.

These data come from a study of preoperative IRX-2 immunotherapy in early breast cancer (dated by TCRdb to about 2019). Compared with germline, V lacks 3 bases and J lacks 5 bases; bases without a gene match: 5. Looking up the germline V gene (reference sequence) yields CDR1 MNHEY and CDR2 SMNVEV. The CDR3 holds 14 amino acids from the cysteine to the phenylalanine. The read is trimmed to its CDR3 DNA, 42 bases read in frame from base 1. The chain uses TRBV27 and TRBJ2-5, with 8 central nucleotides matching TRBD1. This sequence was found in a human donor with breast cancer. This material was collected from a patient treated with IRX-2 immunotherapy. The CDR3 has the sequence CASSLTGVGETQYF. The sequenced DNA is TGTGCCAGCAGTTTGACAGGGGTTGGGGAGACCCAGTACTTC.